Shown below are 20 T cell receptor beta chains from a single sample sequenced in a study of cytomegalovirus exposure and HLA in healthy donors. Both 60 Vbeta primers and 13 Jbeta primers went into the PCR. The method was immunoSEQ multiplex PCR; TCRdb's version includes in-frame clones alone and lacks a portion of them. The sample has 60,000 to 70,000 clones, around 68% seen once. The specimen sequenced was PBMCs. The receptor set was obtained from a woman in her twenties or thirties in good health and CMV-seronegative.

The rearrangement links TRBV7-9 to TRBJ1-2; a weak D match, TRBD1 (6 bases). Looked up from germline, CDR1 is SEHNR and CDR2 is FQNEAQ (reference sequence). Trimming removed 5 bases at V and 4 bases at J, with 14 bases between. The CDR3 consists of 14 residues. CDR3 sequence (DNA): TGTGCCAGCAGCCGAACAGGGTTACCCTATGGCTACACCTTC. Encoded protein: CASSRTGLPYGYTF.

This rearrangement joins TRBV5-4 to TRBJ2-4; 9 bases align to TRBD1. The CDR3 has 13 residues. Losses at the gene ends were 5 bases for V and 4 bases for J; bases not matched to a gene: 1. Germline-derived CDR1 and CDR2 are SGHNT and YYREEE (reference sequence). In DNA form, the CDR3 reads TGTGCCAGCAGGACAGGGGGGAAAAACATTCAGTACTTC. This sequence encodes CASRTGGKNIQYF.

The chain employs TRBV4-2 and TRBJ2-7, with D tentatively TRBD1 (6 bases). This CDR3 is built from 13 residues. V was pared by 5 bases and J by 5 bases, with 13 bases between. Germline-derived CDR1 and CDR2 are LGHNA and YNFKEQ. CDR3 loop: CASSTDSINEQYF. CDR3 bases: TGTGCCAGCAGCACGGACAGCATTAACGAGCAGTACTTC.

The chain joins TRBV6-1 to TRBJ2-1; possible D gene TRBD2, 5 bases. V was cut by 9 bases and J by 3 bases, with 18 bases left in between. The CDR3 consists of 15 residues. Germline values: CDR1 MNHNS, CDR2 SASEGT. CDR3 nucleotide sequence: TGTGCCAGTGGCCCGAGAGGGAACTACTACAATGAGCAGTTCTTC. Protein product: CASGPRGNYYNEQFF.

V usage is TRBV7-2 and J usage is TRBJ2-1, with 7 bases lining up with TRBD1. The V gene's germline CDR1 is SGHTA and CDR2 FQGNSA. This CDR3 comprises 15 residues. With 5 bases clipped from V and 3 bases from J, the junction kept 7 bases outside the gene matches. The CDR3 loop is CASSPGTALYNEQFF. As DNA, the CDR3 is TGTGCCAGCAGCCCCGGGACAGCGCTCTACAATGAGCAGTTCTTC.

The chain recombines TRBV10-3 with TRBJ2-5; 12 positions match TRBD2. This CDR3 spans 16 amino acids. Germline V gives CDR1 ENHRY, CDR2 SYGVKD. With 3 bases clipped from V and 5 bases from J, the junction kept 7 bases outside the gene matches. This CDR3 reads CAISDTLAGGRETQYF. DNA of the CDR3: TGTGCCATCAGTGATACCCTAGCGGGGGGGCGGGAGACCCAGTACTTC.

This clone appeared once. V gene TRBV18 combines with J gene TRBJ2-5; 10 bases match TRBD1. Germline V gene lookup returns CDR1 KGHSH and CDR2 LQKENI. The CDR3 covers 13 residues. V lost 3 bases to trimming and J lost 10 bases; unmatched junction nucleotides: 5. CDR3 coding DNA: TGTGCCAGCTCACCCGGACAGGGGGAGGTCCAGTACTTC. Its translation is CASSPGQGEVQYF.

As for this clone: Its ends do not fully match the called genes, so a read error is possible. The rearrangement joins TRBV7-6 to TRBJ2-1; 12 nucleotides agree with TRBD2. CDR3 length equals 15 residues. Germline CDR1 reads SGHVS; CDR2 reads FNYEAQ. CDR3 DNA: TGTGCCAGCAGCCTAGCGGGGGGGCAAGGTAATGAGCAGTTCTTC. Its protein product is CASSLAGGQGNEQFF.

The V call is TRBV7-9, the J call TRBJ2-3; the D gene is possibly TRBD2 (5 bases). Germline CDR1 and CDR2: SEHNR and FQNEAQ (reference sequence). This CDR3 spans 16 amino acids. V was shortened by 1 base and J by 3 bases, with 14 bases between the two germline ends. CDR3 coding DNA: TGTGCCAGCAGCTTAGGCGTAGGTGGGGAGACAGATACGCAGTATTTT. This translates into CASSLGVGGETDTQYF. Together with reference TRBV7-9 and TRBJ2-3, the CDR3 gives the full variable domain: DTGVSQNPRHKITKRGQNVTFRCDPISEHNRLYWYRQTLGQGPEFLTYFQNEAQLEKSRLLSDRFSAERPKGSFSTLEIQRTEQGDSAMYLCASSLGVGGETDTQYFGPGTRLTVL.

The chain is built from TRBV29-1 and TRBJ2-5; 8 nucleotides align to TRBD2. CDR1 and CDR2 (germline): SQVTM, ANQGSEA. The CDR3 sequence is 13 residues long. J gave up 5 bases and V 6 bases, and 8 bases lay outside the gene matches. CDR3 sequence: CSVSRGGRETQYF. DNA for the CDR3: TGCAGCGTCTCCCGGGGGGGCCGTGAGACCCAGTACTTC.

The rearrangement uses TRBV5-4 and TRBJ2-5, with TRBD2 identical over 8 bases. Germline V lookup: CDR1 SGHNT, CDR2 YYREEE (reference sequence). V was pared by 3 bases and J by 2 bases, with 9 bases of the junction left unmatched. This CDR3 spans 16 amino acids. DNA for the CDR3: TGTGCCAGCAGCTATTTTAGCGGGGCGGCTCAAGAGACCCAGTACTTC. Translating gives CASSYFSGAAQETQYF.

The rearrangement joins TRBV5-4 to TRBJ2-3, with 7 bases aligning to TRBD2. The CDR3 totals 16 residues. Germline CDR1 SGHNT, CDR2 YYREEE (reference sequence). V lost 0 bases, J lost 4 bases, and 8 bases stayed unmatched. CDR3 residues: CASSLAGLSTADTQYF. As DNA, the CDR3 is TGTGCCAGCAGCTTGGCGGGACTATCAACGGCAGATACGCAGTATTTT. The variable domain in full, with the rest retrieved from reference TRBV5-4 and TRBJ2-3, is ETGVTQSPTHLIKTRGQQVTLRCSSQSGHNTVSWYQQALGQGPQFIFQYYREEENGRGNFPPRFSGLQFPNYSSELNVNALELDDSALYLCASSLAGLSTADTQYFGPGTRLTVL.

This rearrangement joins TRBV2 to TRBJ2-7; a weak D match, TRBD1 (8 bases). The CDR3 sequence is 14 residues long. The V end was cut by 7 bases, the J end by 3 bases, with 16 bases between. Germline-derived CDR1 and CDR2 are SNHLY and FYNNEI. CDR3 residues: CASKLQGGGYEQYF. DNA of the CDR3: TGTGCCAGCAAGCTACAGGGGGGGGGCTACGAGCAGTACTTC.

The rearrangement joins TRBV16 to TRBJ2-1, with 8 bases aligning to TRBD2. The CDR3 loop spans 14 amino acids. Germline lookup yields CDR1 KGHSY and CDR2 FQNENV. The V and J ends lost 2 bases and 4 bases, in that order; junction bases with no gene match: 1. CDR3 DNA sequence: TGTGCCAGCAGCCAAGCGGGGGGATACAATGAGCAGTTCTTC. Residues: CASSQAGGYNEQFF.

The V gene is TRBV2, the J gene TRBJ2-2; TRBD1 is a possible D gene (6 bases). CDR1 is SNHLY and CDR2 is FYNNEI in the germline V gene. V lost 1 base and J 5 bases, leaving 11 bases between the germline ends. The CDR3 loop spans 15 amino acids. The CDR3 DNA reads TGTGCCAGCAGTGAAGGGCAGGGGTGGACCGGGGAGCTGTTTTTT. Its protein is CASSEGQGWTGELFF.

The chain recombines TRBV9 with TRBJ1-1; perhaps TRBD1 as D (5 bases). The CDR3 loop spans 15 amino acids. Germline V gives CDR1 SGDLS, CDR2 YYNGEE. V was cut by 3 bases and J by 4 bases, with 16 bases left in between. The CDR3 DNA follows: TGTGCCAGCAGCGGGGGGGACGTTGTGAGCACTGAAGCTTTCTTT. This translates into CASSGGDVVSTEAFF.

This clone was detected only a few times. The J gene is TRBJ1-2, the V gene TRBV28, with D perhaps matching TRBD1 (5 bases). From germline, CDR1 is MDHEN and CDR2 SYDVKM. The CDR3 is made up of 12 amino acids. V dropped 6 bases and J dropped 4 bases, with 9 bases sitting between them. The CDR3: CASSDSTYGYTF. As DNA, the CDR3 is TGTGCCAGCAGCGACAGCACCTATGGCTACACCTTC.

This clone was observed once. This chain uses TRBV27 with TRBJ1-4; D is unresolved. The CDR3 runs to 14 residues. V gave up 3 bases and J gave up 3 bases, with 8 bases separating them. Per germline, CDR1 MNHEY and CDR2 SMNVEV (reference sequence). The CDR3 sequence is CASSLLGANEKLFF. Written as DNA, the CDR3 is TGTGCCAGCAGTTTGTTAGGAGCTAATGAAAAACTGTTTTTT.

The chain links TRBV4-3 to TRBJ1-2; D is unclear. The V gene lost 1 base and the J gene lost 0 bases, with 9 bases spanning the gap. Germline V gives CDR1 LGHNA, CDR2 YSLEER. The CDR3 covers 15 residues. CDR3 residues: CASSQGQMANYGYTF. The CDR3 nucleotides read TGCGCCAGCAGCCAAGGGCAGATGGCTAACTATGGCTACACCTTC.

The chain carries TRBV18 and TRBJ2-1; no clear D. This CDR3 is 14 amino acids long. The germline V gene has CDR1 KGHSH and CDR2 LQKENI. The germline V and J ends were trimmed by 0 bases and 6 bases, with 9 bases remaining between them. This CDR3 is CASSPPALSNEQFF. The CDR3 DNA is TGTGCCAGCTCACCACCGGCTCTCAGCAATGAGCAGTTCTTC.